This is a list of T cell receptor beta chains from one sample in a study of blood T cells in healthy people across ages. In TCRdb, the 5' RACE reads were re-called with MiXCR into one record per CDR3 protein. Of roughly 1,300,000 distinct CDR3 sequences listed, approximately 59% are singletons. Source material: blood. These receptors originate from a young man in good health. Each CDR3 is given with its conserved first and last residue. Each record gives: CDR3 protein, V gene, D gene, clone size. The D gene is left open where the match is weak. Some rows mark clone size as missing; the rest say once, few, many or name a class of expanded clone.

CASSQVFTAGELFF,TRBV4-3,-,-
CASSALKGRNEQFF,TRBV11-2,-,-
CASRILDGTGELFF,TRBV28,-,-
CASRSPTPGEKLFF,TRBV27,-,-
CASSLGAVDTQYF,TRBV7-2,-,-
CASSFDNEQFF,TRBV12-3/TRBV12-4,-,many
CASRLASPEEFF,TRBV12-3/TRBV12-4,-,-
CASSSTLQGATDEQYF,TRBV11-2,TRBD1,-
CASSDAPAGRERLETQYF,TRBV6-1,TRBD2,-
CSASATYGETQYF,TRBV20-1,-,-
CAIRSGSHSHEQYF,TRBV2,TRBD2,-
CASSLVGRLAGGTQETQYF,TRBV7-2,TRBD2,-
CASSLLSLLGQGAYNEQYF,TRBV27,TRBD1,-
CASSQSAASSYEQYF,TRBV4-3,-,few
CASSQDKGSGGYTF,TRBV4-1,-,-
CASSARGRSDTQYF,TRBV10-1,-,-
CSVVQGLNQPQHF,TRBV29-1,TRBD1,-
CASGRGTAYYEQYF,TRBV27,TRBD1,-
CASSAGPAGEQFF,TRBV2,-,-
CASSYEPAKGGYTF,TRBV6-6,-,few
CASSVEVLTSGTDTQYF,TRBV9,TRBD2,-
CSVEEGRGQRNTEAFF,TRBV29-1,-,few
CASSGDSRMTEAFF,TRBV5-6,TRBD1,once
CASSSSAVNTEAFF,TRBV6-2/TRBV6-3,-,-
CSATSGGTDTQYF,TRBV20-1,TRBD2,-
CSAKVNTEWETQYF,TRBV20-1,-,-
CASSREQNTEAFF,TRBV25-1,-,-
CASSFSKYHPGTVLYEQYF,TRBV18,TRBD1,-
CASCGLAGDTQYF,TRBV11-2,TRBD2,few
CASSGLAGNDEQYF,TRBV6-6,TRBD2,-
CASSLPDTSGANVLTF,TRBV11-2,-,once
CATKNYEQYF,TRBV28,-,-
CAISGGQGNEQFF,TRBV10-3,TRBD1,-
CSAIKPASYEQYF,TRBV20-1,-,-
CASSPISGSNGDIQYF,TRBV7-2,TRBD2,-
CASSWNDEQFF,TRBV10-1,-,-